Below, 3 T cell receptor beta chains from the same sample are listed, as sequenced in a study of regulatory T cells in long-lasting Graves disease. As to time point: persistent/refractory GD, antithyroid drugs over 5 years with positive TRAb. Scientists built the TCR library using RNA that was extracted from PBMCs. Assembly of TCR beta libraries relied on iRepertoire HTBI primers together with Arm-PCR of CDR3 regions. TCRdb reprocessed the multiplex PCR reads with MiXCR, giving one entry per CDR3 protein. The sample carries around 400,000 distinct CDR3 sequences, 21% recorded once. Specimen: peripheral blood mononuclear cells (PBMCs), collected when the disease was refractory, from a patient treated with antithyroid drugs. Every receptor here comes from a female donor with Graves disease.

This clonotype was seen ten or more times. The CDR3 loop is CASSVEQANTEAFF. The CDR3 DNA is TGTGCCAGCAGTGTGGAACAGGCGAACACTGAAGCTTTCTTT. V usage is TRBV2 and J usage is TRBJ1-1; D may be TRBD1 (5 bases). Germline V gives CDR1 SNHLY, CDR2 FYNNEI. There are 14 residues in the CDR3. V dropped 4 bases and J dropped 1 base, with 10 bases sitting between them.

This clonotype was detected only a few times. The chain uses TRBV11-2 and TRBJ2-7; weak D call: TRBD2 (7 bases). Trimming shortened V by 4 bases and J by 2 bases, and 15 bases separated the two germline ends. This CDR3 comprises 15 residues. Germline values: CDR1 SGHAT, CDR2 FQNNGV. The CDR3 bases are TGTGCCAGCAGCTCTTTTCGGGGGGCGACCTACGAGCAGTACTTC. As protein: CASSSFRGATYEQYF.

This clonotype was counted ten times or more. The rearrangement uses TRBV15 and TRBJ2-5, with D perhaps assigned TRBD1 or TRBD2 (5 bases each). V lost 1 base to trimming and J lost 4 bases, with 13 bases between them. Germline lookup yields CDR1 LNHNV and CDR2 YYDKDF (reference sequence). CDR3 length: 15 residues. The CDR3 DNA follows: TGTGCCACCAGCAGAGCTGGGACGATGGTAGAGACCCAGTACTTC. As protein: CATSRAGTMVETQYF.